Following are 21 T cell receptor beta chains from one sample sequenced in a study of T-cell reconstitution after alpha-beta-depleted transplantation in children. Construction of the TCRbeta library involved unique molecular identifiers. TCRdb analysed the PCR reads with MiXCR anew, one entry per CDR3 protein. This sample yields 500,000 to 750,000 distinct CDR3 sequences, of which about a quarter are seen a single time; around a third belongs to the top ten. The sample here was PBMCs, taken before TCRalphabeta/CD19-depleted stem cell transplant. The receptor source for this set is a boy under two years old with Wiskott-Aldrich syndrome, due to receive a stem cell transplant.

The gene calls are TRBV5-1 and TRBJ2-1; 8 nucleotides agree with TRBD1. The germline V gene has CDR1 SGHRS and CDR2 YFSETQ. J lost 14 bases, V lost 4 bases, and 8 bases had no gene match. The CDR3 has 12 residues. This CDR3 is CASSAGQGGKFF. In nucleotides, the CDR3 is TGCGCCAGCAGCGCCGGACAGGGTGGGAAGTTCTTC.

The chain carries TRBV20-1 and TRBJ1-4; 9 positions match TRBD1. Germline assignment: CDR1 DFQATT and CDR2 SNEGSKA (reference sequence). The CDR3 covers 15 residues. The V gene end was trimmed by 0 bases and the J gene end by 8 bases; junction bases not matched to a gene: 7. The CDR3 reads CSARDSGQGTEKLFF. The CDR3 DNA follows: TGCAGTGCTAGAGATTCGGGACAGGGAACGGAAAAACTGTTTTTT.

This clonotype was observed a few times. As DNA, the CDR3 is TGTGCCAGCCCCCTAACAGGGTATACCCGGCAACGTAAAGAGACCCAGTACTTC. It translates to CASPLTGYTRQRKETQYF. The chain has TRBV28 and TRBJ2-5; tentative D call: TRBD1 (6 bases). This CDR3 spans 18 amino acids. Germline assignment: CDR1 MDHEN and CDR2 SYDVKM. V gave up 8 bases and J gave up 3 bases, with 28 bases separating them.

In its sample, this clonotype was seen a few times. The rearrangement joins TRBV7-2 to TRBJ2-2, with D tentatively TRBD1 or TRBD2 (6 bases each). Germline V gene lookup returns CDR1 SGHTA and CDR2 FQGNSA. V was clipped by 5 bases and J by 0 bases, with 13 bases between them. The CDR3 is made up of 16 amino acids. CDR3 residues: CASSRGGTANTGELFF. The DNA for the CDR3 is TGTGCCAGCAGCCGAGGGGGGACGGCGAACACCGGGGAGCTGTTTTTT.

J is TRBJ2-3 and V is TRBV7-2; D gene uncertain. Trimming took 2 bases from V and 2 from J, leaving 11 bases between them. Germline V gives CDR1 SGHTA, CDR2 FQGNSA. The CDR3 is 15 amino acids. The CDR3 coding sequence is TGTGCCAGCAGCTTATCGGTGTGGGACACAGATACGCAGTATTTT. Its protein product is CASSLSVWDTDTQYF.

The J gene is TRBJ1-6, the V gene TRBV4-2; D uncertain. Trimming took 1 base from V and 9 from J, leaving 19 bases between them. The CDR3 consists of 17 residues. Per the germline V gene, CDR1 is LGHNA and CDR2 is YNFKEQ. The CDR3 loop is CASSQVLVGRKPSPLHF. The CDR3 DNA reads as TGTGCCAGCAGCCAAGTGTTGGTGGGCAGGAAACCTTCACCCCTCCACTTT.

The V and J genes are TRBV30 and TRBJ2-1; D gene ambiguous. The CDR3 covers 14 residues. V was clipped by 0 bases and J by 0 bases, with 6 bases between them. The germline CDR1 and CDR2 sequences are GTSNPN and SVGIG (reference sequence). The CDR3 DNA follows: TGTGCCTGGAGTGTATGGAGCTCCTACAATGAGCAGTTCTTC. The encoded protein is CAWSVWSSYNEQFF.

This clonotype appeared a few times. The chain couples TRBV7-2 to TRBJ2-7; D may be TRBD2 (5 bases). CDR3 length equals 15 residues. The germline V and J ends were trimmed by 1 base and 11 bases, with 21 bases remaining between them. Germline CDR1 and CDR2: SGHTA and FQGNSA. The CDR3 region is CASSLEGPAGSSKYF. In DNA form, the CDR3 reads TGTGCCAGCAGCTTAGAAGGTCCCGCCGGGTCTAGCAAGTACTTC.

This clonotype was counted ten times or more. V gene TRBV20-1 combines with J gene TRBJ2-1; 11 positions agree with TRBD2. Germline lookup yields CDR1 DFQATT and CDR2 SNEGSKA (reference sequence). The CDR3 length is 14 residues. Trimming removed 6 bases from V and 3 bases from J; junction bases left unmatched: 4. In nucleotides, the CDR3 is TGCAGTGCGCCGGGACTAGCGGTCTACAATGAGCAGTTCTTC. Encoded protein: CSAPGLAVYNEQFF.

This CDR3 reads CASSSPGLTYEQYF. Written as DNA, the CDR3 is TGTGCCAGCAGCTCTCCGGGTCTCACCTACGAGCAGTACTTC. This chain connects TRBV7-8 to TRBJ2-7; no firm D call. Germline assignment: CDR1 SGHVS and CDR2 FQNEAQ. V was cut by 4 bases and J by 2 bases, with 12 bases left in between. This CDR3 region has 14 residues.

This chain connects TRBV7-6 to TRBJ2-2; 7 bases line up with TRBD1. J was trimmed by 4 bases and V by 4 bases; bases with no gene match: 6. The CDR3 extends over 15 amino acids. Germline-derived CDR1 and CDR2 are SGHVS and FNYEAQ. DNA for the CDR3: TGTGCCAGCAGCTACGAACAGGGGAGCACCGGGGAGCTGTTTTTT. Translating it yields CASSYEQGSTGELFF.

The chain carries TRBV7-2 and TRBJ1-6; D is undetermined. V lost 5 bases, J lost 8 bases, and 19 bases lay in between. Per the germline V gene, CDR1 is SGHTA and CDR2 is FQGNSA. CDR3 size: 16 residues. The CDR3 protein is CASSTRLTMGDSPLHF. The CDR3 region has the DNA TGTGCCAGCAGCACCCGATTGACAATGGGCGATTCACCCCTCCACTTT.

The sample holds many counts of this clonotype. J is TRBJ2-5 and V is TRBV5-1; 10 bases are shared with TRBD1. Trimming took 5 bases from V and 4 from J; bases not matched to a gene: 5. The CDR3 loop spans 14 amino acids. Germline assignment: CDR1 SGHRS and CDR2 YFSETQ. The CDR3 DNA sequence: TGCGCCAGCAGTGCCGGGACAGGGGTAGAGACCCAGTACTTC. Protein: CASSAGTGVETQYF.

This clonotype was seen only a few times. The CDR3 loop reads CASSPQSYTDTQYF. CDR3 DNA: TGTGCCAGCAGCCCTCAGTCCTACACAGATACGCAGTATTTT. The V and J genes are TRBV7-3 and TRBJ2-3; D ambiguous. Deletions cut 5 bases from V and 2 bases from J, with 11 bases between. Germline V gene data show CDR1 as SGHTA and CDR2 as FQGTGA. This CDR3 has 14 amino acids.

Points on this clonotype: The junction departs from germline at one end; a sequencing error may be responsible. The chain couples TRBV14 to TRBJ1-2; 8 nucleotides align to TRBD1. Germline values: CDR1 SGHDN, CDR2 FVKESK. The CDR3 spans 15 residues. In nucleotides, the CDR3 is TGTGCCAGCAGCCACCTGGACAGGGCAGGGTATGGCTTCACCTTC. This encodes CASSHLDRAGYGFTF.

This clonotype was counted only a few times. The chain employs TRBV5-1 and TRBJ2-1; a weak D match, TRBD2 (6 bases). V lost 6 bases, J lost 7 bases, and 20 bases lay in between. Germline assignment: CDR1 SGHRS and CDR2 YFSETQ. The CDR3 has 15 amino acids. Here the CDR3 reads CASNPLRGASNEQFF. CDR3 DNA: TGCGCCAGCAATCCCCTGCGCGGGGCATCTAATGAGCAGTTCTTC.

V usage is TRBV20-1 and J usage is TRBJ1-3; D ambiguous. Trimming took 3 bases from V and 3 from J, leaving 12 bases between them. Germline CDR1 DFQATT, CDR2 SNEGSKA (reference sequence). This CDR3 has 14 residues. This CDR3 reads CSASAGAVGNTIYF. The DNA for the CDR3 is TGCAGTGCTAGTGCGGGCGCGGTTGGAAACACCATATATTTT.

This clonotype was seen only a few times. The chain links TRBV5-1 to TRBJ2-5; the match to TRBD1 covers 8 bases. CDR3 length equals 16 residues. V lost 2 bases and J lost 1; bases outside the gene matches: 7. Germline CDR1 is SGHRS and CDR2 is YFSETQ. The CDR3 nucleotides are TGCGCCAGCAGCTTTCAGGGGGCGCATGTCCAAGAGACCCAGTACTTC. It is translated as CASSFQGAHVQETQYF.

CDR3 nucleotide sequence: TGTGCCAGCAGTTACTCAGGAGGACCCCAAGAGACCCAGTACTTC. Protein sequence: CASSYSGGPQETQYF. The V gene is TRBV6-5, the J gene TRBJ2-5; perhaps TRBD2 as D (5 bases). Trimming shortened V by 0 bases and J by 1 base, and 9 bases separated the two germline ends. This CDR3 region has 15 residues. Germline V CDR1 and CDR2: MNHEY, SVGAGI.

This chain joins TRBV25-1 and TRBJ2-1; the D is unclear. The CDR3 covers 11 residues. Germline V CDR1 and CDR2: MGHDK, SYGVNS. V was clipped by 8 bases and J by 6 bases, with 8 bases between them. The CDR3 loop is CASGQFNEQFF. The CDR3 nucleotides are TGTGCCAGCGGGCAATTCAATGAGCAGTTCTTC.

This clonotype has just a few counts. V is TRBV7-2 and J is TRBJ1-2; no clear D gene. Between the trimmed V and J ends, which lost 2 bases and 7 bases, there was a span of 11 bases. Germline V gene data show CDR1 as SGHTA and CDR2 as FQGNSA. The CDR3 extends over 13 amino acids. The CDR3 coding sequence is TGTGCCAGCAGCTTAACCTGGGTTTCTGGCTACACCTTC. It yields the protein CASSLTWVSGYTF.